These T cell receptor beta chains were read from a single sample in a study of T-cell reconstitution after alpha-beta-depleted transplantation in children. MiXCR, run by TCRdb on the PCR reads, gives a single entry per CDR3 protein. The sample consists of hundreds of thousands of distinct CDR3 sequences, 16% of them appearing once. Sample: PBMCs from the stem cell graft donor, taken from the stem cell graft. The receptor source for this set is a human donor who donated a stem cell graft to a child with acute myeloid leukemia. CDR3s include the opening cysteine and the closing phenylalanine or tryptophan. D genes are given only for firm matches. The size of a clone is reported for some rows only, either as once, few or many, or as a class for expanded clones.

CDR3 protein: CSARVRTGGFSSGNTIYF
CDR3 DNA: TGCAGTGCTAGAGTTAGGACAGGGGGCTTCAGCTCTGGAAACACCATATATTTT
CDR3 length: 18
D gene: TRBD1
V gene: TRBV20-1
J gene: TRBJ1-3
clone size: many

CDR3 protein: CSAAWDGSYEQYF
CDR3 DNA: TGCAGCGCGGCGTGGGACGGATCCTACGAGCAGTACTTC
CDR3 length: 13
D gene: NA
V gene: TRBV29-1
J gene: TRBJ2-7
clone size: few

CDR3 protein: CASSQMTGFQPQHF
CDR3 DNA: TGTGCCAGCAGCCAGATGACAGGGTTTCAGCCCCAGCATTTT
CDR3 length: 14
D gene: TRBD1
V gene: TRBV11-3
J gene: TRBJ1-5
clone size: few

CDR3 protein: CSALGGTSYNEQFF
CDR3 DNA: TGCAGTGCTTTGGGCGGGACTTCCTACAATGAGCAGTTCTTC
CDR3 length: 14
D gene: NA
V gene: TRBV20-1
J gene: TRBJ2-1
clone size: many

CDR3 protein: CASSPSGAAHTQYF
CDR3 DNA: TGCGCCAGCAGCCCCAGCGGGGCGGCTCACACGCAGTATTTT
CDR3 length: 14
D gene: TRBD2
V gene: TRBV4-3
J gene: TRBJ2-3
clone size: many

CDR3 protein: CASSLRTGVNEQFF
CDR3 DNA: TGTGCCAGCAGCTTGAGGACAGGGGTAAATGAGCAGTTCTTC
CDR3 length: 14
D gene: TRBD1
V gene: TRBV7-2
J gene: TRBJ2-1
clone size: NA

CDR3 protein: CASSQVRGGTEAFF
CDR3 DNA: TGCGCCAGCAGCCAAGTACGGGGCGGGACTGAAGCTTTCTTT
CDR3 length: 14
D gene: NA
V gene: TRBV4-3
J gene: TRBJ1-1
clone size: many

CDR3 protein: CASSLAGQGKTQYF
CDR3 DNA: TGTGCCAGCAGCTTAGCGGGACAGGGGAAGACCCAGTACTTC
CDR3 length: 14
D gene: TRBD1
V gene: TRBV7-2
J gene: TRBJ2-5
clone size: NA

CDR3 protein: CASSSSSGEDTQYF
CDR3 DNA: TGTGCCAGCAGCTCCTCTAGCGGCGAGGATACGCAGTATTTT
CDR3 length: 14
D gene: TRBD2
V gene: TRBV13
J gene: TRBJ2-3
clone size: few

CDR3 protein: CASHDPGQGDYEQYF
CDR3 DNA: TGCGCCAGCCATGACCCGGGACAGGGGGACTACGAGCAGTACTTC
CDR3 length: 15
D gene: TRBD1
V gene: TRBV5-1
J gene: TRBJ2-7
clone size: few

CDR3 protein: CASSLGSQGALKGTEAFF
CDR3 DNA: TGTGCCAGCAGCTTAGGCAGCCAGGGGGCTTTAAAGGGGACTGAAGCTTTCTTT
CDR3 length: 18
D gene: TRBD1
V gene: TRBV11-1
J gene: TRBJ1-1
clone size: NA

CDR3 protein: CASSFITDNYGYTF
CDR3 DNA: TGTGCCAGCAGCTTCATTACAGATAACTATGGCTACACCTTC
CDR3 length: 14
D gene: NA
V gene: TRBV7-2
J gene: TRBJ1-2
clone size: many

CDR3 protein: CASNNPEETQYF
CDR3 DNA: TGTGCCAGCAACAACCCCGAGGAGACCCAGTACTTC
CDR3 length: 12
D gene: NA
V gene: TRBV7-9
J gene: TRBJ2-5
clone size: few

CDR3 protein: CASSPPGIPTYEQYF
CDR3 DNA: TGTGCCAGCTCACCACCGGGGATACCGACCTACGAGCAGTACTTC
CDR3 length: 15
D gene: NA
V gene: TRBV18
J gene: TRBJ2-7
clone size: few

CDR3 protein: CSARERALYGYTF
CDR3 DNA: TGCAGTGCTAGAGAAAGGGCTCTCTATGGCTACACCTTC
CDR3 length: 13
D gene: NA
V gene: TRBV20-1
J gene: TRBJ1-2
clone size: NA

CDR3 protein: CASSQDRGGRGNTIYF
CDR3 DNA: TGCGCCAGCAGCCAAGATCGGGGGGGACGTGGAAACACCATATATTTT
CDR3 length: 16
D gene: NA
V gene: TRBV4-1
J gene: TRBJ1-3
clone size: few